The clone carrying this T cell receptor (beta chain) has a handful of counts. Its antigen is unidentified. Investigators reverse transcribed all isolated RNA, so they sequenced expressed TCRB transcripts. Deep immunoSEQ sequencing covered naive, central memory and regulatory T cell samples. Assay used: immunoSEQ multiplex PCR; TCRdb lists only in-frame clones, some missing. The table lists about 300,000 clones, less than 15% of them singletons, with roughly 0.015% in the top ten. This record comes from a study of beta chain features in type 1 diabetes. Study-wide context: What patients shared with healthy donors was a similar profile of age, gender and cell yields. General observations from the study: The influence of HLA type on TCRB rearrangement stayed undetermined. Moderately but significantly shorter TCRB CDR3s were found in Type 1 diabetes patients in all four CD4+ subsets. More deletions and fewer insertions at VDJ junctions were found in patients with type 1 diabetes.

Trimming removed 4 bases from V and 2 bases from J, with 9 bases in between. The CDR3 contains 14 residues. CDR1 and CDR2 from the germline V gene are SEHNR and FQNEAQ (reference sequence). V and J are TRBV7-9 and TRBJ1-3, with D possibly being TRBD1 (6 bases). This clonotype originated in a woman between 18 and 29 years old with type 1 diabetes. What was sequenced was naive CD4+ T cells from blood. In DNA, the CDR3 is TGTGCCAGCAGCTCCCGACAGGCTGGAAACACCATATATTTT. Amino acids: CASSSRQAGNTIYF.